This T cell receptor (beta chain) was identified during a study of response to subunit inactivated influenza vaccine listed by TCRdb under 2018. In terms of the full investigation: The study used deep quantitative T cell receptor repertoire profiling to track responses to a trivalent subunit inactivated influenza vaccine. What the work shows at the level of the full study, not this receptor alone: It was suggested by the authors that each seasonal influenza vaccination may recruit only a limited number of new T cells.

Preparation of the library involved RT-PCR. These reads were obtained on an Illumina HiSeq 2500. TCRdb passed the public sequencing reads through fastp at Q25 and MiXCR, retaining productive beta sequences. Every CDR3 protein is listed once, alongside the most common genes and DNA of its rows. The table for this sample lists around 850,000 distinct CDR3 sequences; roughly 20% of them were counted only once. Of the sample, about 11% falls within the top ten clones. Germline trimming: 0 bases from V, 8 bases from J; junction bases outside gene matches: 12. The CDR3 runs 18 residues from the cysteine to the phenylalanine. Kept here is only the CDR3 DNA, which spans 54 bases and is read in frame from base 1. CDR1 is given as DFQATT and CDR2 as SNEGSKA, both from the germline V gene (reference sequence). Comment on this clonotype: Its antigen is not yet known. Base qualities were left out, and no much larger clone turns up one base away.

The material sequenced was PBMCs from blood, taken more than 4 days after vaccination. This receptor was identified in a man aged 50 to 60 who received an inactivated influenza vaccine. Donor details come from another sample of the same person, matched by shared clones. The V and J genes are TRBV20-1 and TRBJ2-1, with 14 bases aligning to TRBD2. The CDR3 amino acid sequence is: CSAREGLAGVRGYDEQFF. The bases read TGCAGTGCTAGAGAGGGACTAGCGGGAGTTCGCGGGTACGATGAGCAGTTCTTC.